The 17 T cell receptor beta chains listed next were all sequenced from one sample in a study of T cell changes during pregnancy in multiple sclerosis. The protocol was immunoSEQ multiplex PCR, while the TCRdb copy is restricted to in-frame clones and leaves out a portion. The data contain approximately 85,000 clones, roughly nine tenths of them singletons. Sample: peripheral blood, taken in the first trimester of pregnancy. The receptor source for this set is a female donor with multiple sclerosis, enrolled in a pregnancy study.

V is TRBV6-5 and J is TRBJ2-7, with a possible D match to TRBD2 (5 bases). Germline lookup yields CDR1 MNHEY and CDR2 SVGAGI. Between the trimmed V and J ends, which lost 6 bases and 0 bases, there was a span of 12 bases. The CDR3 extends over 14 amino acids. In DNA, the CDR3 is TGTGCCAGCAGGACTACAGCGAGCTCCTACGAGCAGTACTTC. Protein sequence: CASRTTASSYEQYF.

This chain uses TRBV5-1 with TRBJ1-5, with TRBD1 matching 7 bases. Germline CDR1 is SGHRS and CDR2 is YFSETQ. This CDR3 is built from 15 residues. Trimming took 5 bases from V and 4 from J; bases not matched to a gene: 9. CDR3 in DNA: TGCGCCAGCAGTCTTCGACAGGGTGGGAATCAGCCCCAGCATTTT. It is translated as CASSLRQGGNQPQHF.

The chain employs TRBV9 and TRBJ1-3, with D uncertain. The V end was cut by 1 base, the J end by 4 bases, with 9 bases between. From germline, CDR1 is SGDLS and CDR2 YYNGEE. The CDR3 loop spans 14 amino acids. The CDR3 region is CASSVSMKGNTIYF. The CDR3 DNA is TGTGCCAGCAGCGTATCTATGAAGGGAAACACCATATATTTT.

The gene calls are TRBV11-3 and TRBJ2-1; the match to TRBD2 covers 9 bases. The ends lost 5 bases at V and 5 bases at J; junction bases unmatched: 10. CDR1 SGHNT and CDR2 YENEEA come from the germline V gene. The CDR3 is 16 residues long. The CDR3 region has the DNA TGTGCCAGCAGCGGGGGAAGCGGGAGGCTCGACAATGAGCAGTTCTTC. This codes for CASSGGSGRLDNEQFF.

V gene TRBV4-1 combines with J gene TRBJ2-3; TRBD2 aligns across 7 bases. The CDR3 is made up of 17 amino acids. Germline-derived CDR1 and CDR2 are MGHRA and YSYEKL. V was pared by 3 bases and J by 4 bases, with 13 bases of the junction left unmatched. CDR3 bases: TGCGCCAGCAGCCAGAGGGTGGGCGGGAGCTTCTCAGATACGCAGTATTTT. Translated, it gives CASSQRVGGSFSDTQYF.

CDR3 bases: TGTGCCAGCAGCTCGCGACAGGGGAGACAAGAGACCCAGTACTTC. This translates into CASSSRQGRQETQYF. This sequence joins TRBV6-5 and TRBJ2-5, with 8 bases matching TRBD1. Losses at the gene ends were 6 bases for V and 2 bases for J; bases not matched to a gene: 8. Per germline, CDR1 MNHEY and CDR2 SVGAGI. The CDR3 runs to 15 residues.

This sequence joins TRBV6-5 and TRBJ2-7, with a possible D match to TRBD2 (5 bases). CDR1 and CDR2 from the germline V gene are MNHEY and SVGAGI. Trimming took off 5 bases at V and 1 base at J, with 12 bases between the two ends. This CDR3 contains 14 residues. The CDR3 here is CASSTGMGSYEQYF. CDR3 DNA: TGTGCCAGCAGTACCGGGATGGGGTCCTACGAGCAGTACTTC.

CDR3 residues: CASSEKEAGGFYNEQFF. CDR3 DNA sequence: TGTGCCAGCAGCGAGAAGGAAGCGGGAGGGTTTTACAATGAGCAGTTCTTC. The chain combines TRBV4-2 with TRBJ2-1; the match to TRBD2 covers 10 bases. V was pared by 5 bases and J by 4 bases, with 11 bases of the junction left unmatched. This CDR3 spans 17 amino acids. Germline CDR1 reads LGHNA; CDR2 reads YNFKEQ.

The genes are TRBV6-1 and TRBJ1-1; no clear D. V was clipped by 2 bases and J by 1 base, with 8 bases between them. CDR3 length equals 14 residues. Germline V gives CDR1 MNHNS, CDR2 SASEGT. CDR3 amino acids: CASSEMAENTEAFF. Here the CDR3 DNA reads TGTGCCAGCAGTGAAATGGCAGAGAACACTGAAGCTTTCTTT.

CDR3 sequence reads: CASSQRTGKTDTQYF. DNA of the CDR3: TGCGCCAGCAGTCAGCGGACAGGGAAAACAGATACGCAGTATTTT. The chain recombines TRBV23-1 with TRBJ2-3; 8 bases map to TRBD1. TRBV23-1 is designated an ORF whose function remains uncertain. Trimming cost V 3 bases and J 3 bases; bases outside gene matches: 5. This CDR3 is 15 amino acids long.

This rearrangement joins TRBV28 to TRBJ1-2; D might be TRBD1 (6 bases). Trimming shortened V by 11 bases and J by 5 bases, and 24 bases separated the two germline ends. Germline assignment: CDR1 MDHEN and CDR2 SYDVKM. CDR3 length equals 15 residues. The CDR3 bases are TGTGCCTCCCGGGGGGCAGGGGCCTCAATTTATGGCTACACCTTC. Protein: CASRGAGASIYGYTF.

The chain uses TRBV15 and TRBJ2-3; D not resolved. CDR1 is LNHNV, CDR2 YYDKDF, per germline (reference sequence). Trimming removed 0 bases from V and 1 base from J, with 8 bases in between. This CDR3 has 15 residues. The CDR3 here is CATSREVGGTDTQYF. Here the CDR3 DNA reads TGTGCCACCAGCAGAGAGGTCGGTGGCACAGATACGCAGTATTTT.

The V call is TRBV19, the J call TRBJ2-7, with unresolved D. V dropped 3 bases and J dropped 3 bases, with 12 bases sitting between them. The germline V gene has CDR1 LNHDA and CDR2 SQIVND (reference sequence). The CDR3 covers 14 residues. The CDR3 DNA follows: TGTGCCAGTAGTATCAACTTCAAATTCTACGAGCAGTACTTC. Encoded protein: CASSINFKFYEQYF.

The chain has TRBV6-5 and TRBJ1-4; D not certain. Germline V gene data show CDR1 as MNHEY and CDR2 as SVGAGI. Trimming removed 6 bases from V and 8 bases from J, with 13 bases in between. This CDR3 comprises 13 residues. CDR3 sequence (DNA): TGTGCCAGCAGCTCGAATACGAGGGAAAAACTGTTTTTT. It translates to CASSSNTREKLFF.

By frequency in the sample, this clone is medium-sized. The chain is built from TRBV7-9 and TRBJ1-4; perhaps TRBD1 as D (6 bases). With 10 bases removed from V and 5 bases from J, the gap between germline ends came to 14 bases. Germline V lookup: CDR1 SEHNR, CDR2 FQNEAQ (reference sequence). There are 13 residues in the CDR3. In DNA form, the CDR3 reads TGTGCCACCCAGGGGACGATGAATGAAAAACTGTTTTTT. This encodes CATQGTMNEKLFF.

V usage is TRBV7-2 and J usage is TRBJ2-7, with 7 bases identical to TRBD1. The CDR3 loop spans 15 amino acids. With 1 base clipped from V and 3 bases from J, the junction kept 6 bases outside the gene matches. The germline V gene has CDR1 SGHTA and CDR2 FQGNSA. CDR3 protein: CASSLGTGPRYEQYF. Written as DNA, the CDR3 is TGTGCCAGCAGCTTAGGGACAGGCCCGCGCTACGAGCAGTACTTC.

The chain links TRBV6-6 to TRBJ1-6, with D uncertain. With 4 bases removed from V and 0 bases from J, the gap between germline ends came to 4 bases. The CDR3 runs 14 residues. Germline CDR1 is MNHNY and CDR2 is SVGAGI (reference sequence). The CDR3 protein is CASSFGSYNSPLHF. For the CDR3, the DNA is TGTGCCAGCAGTTTCGGCTCCTATAATTCACCCCTCCACTTT.